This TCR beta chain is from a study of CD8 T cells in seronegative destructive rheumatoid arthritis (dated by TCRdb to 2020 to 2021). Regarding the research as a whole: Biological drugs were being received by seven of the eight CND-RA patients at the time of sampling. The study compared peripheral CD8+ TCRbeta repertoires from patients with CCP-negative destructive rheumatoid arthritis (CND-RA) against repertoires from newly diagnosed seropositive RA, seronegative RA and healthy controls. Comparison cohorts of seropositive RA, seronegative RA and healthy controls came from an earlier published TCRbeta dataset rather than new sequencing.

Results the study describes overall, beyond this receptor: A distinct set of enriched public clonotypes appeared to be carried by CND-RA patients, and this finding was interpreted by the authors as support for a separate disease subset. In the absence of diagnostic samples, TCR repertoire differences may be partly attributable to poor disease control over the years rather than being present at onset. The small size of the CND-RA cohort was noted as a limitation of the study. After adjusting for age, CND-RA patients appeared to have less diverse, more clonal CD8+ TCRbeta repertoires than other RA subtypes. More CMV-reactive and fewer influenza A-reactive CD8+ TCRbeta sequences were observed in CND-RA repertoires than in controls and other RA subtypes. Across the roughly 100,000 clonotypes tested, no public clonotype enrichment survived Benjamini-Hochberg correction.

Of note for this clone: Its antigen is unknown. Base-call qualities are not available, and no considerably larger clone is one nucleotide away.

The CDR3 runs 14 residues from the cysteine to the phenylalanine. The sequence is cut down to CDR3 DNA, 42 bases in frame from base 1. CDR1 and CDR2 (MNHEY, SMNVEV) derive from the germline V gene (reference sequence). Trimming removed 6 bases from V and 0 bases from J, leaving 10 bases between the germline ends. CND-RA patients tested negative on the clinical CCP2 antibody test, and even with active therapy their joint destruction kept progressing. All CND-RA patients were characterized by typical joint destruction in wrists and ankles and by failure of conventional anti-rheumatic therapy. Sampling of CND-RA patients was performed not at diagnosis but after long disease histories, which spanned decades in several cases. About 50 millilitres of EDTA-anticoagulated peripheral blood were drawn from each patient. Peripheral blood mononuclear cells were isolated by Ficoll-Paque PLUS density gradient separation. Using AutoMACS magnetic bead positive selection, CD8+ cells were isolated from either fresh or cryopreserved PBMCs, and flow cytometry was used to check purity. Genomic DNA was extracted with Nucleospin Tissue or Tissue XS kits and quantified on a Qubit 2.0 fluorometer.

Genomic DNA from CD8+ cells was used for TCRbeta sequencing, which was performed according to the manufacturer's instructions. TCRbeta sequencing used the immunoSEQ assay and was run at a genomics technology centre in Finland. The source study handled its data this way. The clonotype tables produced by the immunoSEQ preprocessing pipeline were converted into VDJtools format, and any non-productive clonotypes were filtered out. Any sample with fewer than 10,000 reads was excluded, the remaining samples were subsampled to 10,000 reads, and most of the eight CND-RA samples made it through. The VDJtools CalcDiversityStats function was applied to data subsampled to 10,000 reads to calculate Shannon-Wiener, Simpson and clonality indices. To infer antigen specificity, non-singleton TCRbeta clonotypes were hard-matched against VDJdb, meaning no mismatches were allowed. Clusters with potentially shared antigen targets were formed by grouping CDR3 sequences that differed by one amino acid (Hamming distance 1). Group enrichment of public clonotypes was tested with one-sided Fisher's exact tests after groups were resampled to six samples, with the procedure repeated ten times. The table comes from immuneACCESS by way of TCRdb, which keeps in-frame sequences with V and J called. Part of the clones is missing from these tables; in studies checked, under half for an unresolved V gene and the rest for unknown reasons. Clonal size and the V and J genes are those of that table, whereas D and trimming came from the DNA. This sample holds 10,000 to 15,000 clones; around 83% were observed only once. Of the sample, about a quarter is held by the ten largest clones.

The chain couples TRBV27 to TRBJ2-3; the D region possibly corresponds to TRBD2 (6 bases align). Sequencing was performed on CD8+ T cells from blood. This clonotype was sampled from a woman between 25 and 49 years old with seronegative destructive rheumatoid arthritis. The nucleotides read TGTGCCAGCAGGGCGGGGACTAGCACAGATACGCAGTATTTT. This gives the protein CASRAGTSTDTQYF.